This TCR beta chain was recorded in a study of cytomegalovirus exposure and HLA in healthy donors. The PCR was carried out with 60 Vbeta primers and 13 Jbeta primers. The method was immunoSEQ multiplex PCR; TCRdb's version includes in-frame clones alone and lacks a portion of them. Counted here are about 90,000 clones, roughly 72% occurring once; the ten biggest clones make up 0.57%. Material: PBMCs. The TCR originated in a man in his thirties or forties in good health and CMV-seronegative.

As DNA, the CDR3 is TGCGCCAGCAGCCCCGCCCTAGCGGGAGCAGATACGCAGTATTTT. Encoded protein: CASSPALAGADTQYF. This chain uses TRBV10-1 with TRBJ2-3, with 10 bases aligning to TRBD2. The germline V gene encodes CDR1 WNHNN and CDR2 SYGVQD (reference sequence). The CDR3 spans 15 residues. After removal of 6 bases from V and 4 bases from J, the junction contained 7 bases not matched to a gene.